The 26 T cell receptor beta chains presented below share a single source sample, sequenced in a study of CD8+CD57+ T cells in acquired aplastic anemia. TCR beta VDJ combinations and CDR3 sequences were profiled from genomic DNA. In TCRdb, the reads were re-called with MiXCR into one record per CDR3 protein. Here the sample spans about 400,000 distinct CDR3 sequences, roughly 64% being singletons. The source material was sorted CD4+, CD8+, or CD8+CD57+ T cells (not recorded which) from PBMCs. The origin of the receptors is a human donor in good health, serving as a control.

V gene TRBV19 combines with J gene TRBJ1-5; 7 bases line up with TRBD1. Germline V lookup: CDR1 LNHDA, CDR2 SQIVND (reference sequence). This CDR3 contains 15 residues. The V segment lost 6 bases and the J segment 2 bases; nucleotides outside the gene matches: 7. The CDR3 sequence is CASRERTGRNQPQHF. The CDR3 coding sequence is TGTGCCAGTAGGGAGAGGACAGGACGCAATCAGCCCCAGCATTTT.

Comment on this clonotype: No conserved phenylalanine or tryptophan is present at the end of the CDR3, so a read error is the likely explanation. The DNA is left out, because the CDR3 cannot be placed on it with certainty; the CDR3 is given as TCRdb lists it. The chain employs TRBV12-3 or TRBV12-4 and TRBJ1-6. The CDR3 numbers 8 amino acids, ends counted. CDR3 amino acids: CASTNLRA.

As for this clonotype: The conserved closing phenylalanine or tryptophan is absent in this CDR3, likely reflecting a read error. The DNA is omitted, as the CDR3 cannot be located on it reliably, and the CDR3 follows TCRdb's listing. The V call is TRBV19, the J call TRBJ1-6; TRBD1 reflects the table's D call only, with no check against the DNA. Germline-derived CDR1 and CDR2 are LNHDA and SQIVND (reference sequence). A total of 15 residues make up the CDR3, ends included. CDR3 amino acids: CASRKDGSPGAFFEQ.

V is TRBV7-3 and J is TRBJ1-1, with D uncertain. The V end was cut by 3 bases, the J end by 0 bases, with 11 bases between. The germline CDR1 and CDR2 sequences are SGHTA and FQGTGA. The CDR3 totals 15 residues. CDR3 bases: TGTGCCAGCAGCTTGGGTACAAACATGAACACTGAAGCTTTCTTT. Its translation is CASSLGTNMNTEAFF.

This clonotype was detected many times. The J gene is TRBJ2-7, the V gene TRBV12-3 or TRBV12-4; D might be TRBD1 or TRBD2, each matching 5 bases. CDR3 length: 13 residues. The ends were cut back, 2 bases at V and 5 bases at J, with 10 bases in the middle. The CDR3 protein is CASSLSRDDEQYF. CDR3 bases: TGTGCCAGCAGTTTAAGCAGGGACGACGAGCAGTACTTC.

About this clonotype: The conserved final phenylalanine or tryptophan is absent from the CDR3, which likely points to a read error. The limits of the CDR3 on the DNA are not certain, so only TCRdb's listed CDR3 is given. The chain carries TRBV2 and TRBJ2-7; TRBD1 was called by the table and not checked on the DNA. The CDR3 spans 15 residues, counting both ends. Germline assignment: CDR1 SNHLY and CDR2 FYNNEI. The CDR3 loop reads CASSPRQGRRAVLRA.

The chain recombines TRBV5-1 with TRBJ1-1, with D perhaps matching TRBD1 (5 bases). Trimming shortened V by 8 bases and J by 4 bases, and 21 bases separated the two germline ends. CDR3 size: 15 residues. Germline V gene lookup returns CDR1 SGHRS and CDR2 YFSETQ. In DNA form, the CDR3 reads TGCGCCAGTTCCCTCGCGGGGGTTAAAGGCACTGAAGCTTTCTTT. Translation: CASSLAGVKGTEAFF.

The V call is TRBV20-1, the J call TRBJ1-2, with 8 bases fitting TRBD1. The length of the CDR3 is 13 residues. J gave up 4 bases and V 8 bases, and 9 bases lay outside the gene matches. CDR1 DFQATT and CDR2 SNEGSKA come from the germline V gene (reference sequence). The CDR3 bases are TGCAGTTTAGGGGCGGGACAGGCCTATGGCTACACCTTC. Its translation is CSLGAGQAYGYTF.

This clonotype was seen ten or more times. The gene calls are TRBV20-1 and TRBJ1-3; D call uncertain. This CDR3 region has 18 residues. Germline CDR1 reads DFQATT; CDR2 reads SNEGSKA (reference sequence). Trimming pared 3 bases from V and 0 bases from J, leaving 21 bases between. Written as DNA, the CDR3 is TGCAGTGCTAGGGTCCCTCGCAATGCTCTAAGCTCTGGAAACACCATATATTTT. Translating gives CSARVPRNALSSGNTIYF.

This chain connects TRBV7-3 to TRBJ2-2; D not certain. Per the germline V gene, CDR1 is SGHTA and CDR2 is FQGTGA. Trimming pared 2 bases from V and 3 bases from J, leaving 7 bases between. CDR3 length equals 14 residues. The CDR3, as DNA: TGTGCCAGCAGCTTAGACCTGTACACCGGGGAGCTGTTTTTT. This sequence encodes CASSLDLYTGELFF.

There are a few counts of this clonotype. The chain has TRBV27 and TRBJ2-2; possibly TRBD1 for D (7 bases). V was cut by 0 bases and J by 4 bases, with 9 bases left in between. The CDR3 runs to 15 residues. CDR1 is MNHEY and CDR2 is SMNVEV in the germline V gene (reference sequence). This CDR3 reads CASSLSRGVTGELFF. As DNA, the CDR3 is TGTGCCAGCAGTTTATCCAGGGGGGTCACCGGGGAGCTGTTTTTT.

The CDR3 protein is CASSVEIAGEQYF. The CDR3 DNA reads TGTGCCAGCAGCGTAGAGATAGCGGGGGAGCAGTACTTC. The chain couples TRBV9 to TRBJ2-7; TRBD2 matches at 8 bases. The J segment lost 7 bases and the V segment lost 0 bases, leaving 3 bases of the junction unmatched. CDR3 length: 13 amino acids. Germline values: CDR1 SGDLS, CDR2 YYNGEE. Drawing the rest from reference TRBV9 and TRBJ2-7, the complete variable domain is DSGVTQTPKHLITATGQRVTLRCSPRSGDLSVYWYQQSLDQGLQFLIQYYNGEERAKGNILERFSAQQFPDLHSELNLSSLELGDSALYFCASSVEIAGEQYFGPGTRLTVT.

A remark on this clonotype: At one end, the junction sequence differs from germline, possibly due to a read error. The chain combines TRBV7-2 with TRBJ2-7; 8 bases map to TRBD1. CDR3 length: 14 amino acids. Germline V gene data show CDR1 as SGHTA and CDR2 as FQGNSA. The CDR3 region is CASSLTGQVDEKDF. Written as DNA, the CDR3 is TGTGCCAGCAGCCTTACGGGACAGGTCGACGAGAAGGACTTC.

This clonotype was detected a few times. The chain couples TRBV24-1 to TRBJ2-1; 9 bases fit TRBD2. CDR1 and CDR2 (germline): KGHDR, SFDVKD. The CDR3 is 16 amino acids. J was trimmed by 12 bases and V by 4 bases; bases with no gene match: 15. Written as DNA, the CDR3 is TGTGCCACCAGTGACCCTAGCGGGGTGAAAACAGATACGCAGTTCTTC. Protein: CATSDPSGVKTDTQFF.

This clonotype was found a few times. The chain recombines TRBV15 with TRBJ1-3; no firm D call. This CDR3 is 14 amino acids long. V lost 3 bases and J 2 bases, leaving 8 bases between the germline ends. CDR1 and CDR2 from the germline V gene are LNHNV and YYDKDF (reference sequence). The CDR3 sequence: CATSSSYTGNTIYF. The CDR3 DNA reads TGTGCCACCAGCAGCTCATATACTGGAAACACCATATATTTT.

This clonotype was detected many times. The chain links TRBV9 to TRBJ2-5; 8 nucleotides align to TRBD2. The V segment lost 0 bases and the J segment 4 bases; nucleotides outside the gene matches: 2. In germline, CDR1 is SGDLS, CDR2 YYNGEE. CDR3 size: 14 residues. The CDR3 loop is CASSVVGGGETQYF. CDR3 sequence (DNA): TGTGCCAGCAGCGTAGTCGGGGGGGGAGAGACCCAGTACTTC.

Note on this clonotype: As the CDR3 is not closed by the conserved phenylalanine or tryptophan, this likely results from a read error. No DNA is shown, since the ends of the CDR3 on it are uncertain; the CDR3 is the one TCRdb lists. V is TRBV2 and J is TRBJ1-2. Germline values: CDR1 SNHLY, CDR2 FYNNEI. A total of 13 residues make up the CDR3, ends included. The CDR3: CASSYDHEHAFGP.

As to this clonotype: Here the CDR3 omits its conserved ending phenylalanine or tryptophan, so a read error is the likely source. This CDR3 is CASSWSAAGYTV. CDR3 in DNA: TGTGCCAGCAGCTGGAGCGCGGCTGGCTACACCGTC. The V and J genes are TRBV9 and TRBJ1-2, with no clear D. CDR1 is SGDLS and CDR2 is YYNGEE in the germline V gene. V lost 4 bases and J lost 7, with 11 bases in between. This CDR3 region has 12 residues.

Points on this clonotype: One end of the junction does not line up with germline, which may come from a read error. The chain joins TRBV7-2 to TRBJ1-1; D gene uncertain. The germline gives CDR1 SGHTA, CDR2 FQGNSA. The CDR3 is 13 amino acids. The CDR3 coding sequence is TGTGCCAGCAGCGTGGAGGGCAACACTGCAGCTTTCTTT. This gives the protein CASSVEGNTAAFF.

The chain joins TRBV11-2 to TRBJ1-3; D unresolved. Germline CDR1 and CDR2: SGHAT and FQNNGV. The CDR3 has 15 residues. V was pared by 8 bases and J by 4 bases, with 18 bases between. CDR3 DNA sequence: TGTGCCAGCGGCATAACAAGTGAGCTGGGAAACACCATATATTTT. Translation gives CASGITSELGNTIYF.

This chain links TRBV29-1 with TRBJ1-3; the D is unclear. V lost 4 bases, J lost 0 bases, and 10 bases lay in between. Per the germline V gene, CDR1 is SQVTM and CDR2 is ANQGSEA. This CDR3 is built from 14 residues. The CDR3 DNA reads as TGCAGCGTTGGGGAGGGCCCCTCTGGAAACACCATATATTTT. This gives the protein CSVGEGPSGNTIYF.

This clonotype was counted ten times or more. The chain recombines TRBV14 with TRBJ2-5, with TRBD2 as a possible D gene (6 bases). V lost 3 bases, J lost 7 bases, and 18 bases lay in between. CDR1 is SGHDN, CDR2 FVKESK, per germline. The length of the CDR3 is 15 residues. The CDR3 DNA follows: TGTGCCAGCAGCCAGCCGGGCCAGGAGGGAGTGACCCAGTACTTC. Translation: CASSQPGQEGVTQYF. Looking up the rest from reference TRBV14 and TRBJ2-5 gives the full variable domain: EAGVTQFPSHSVIEKGQTVTLRCDPISGHDNLYWYRRVMGKEIKFLLHFVKESKQDESGMPNNRFLAERTGGTYSTLKVQPAELEDSGVYFCASSQPGQEGVTQYFGPGTRLLVL.

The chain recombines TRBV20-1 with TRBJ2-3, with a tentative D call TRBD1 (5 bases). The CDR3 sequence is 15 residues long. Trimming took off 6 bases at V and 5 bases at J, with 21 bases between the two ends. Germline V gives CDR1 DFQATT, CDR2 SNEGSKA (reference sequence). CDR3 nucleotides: TGCAGTGCCCCGCAGGCCAGGGAATTCAAAGATACGCAGTATTTT. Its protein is CSAPQAREFKDTQYF.

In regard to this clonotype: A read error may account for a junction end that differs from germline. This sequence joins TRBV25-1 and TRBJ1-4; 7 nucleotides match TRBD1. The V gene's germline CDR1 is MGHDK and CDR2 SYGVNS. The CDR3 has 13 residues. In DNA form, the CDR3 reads TGTGCCAGCCGACAGGGAAGAAATGAAAAGCAGTTTTTC. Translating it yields CASRQGRNEKQFF.

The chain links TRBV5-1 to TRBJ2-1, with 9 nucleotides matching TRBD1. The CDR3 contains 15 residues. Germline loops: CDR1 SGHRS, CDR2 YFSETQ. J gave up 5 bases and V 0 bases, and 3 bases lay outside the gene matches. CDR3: CASSLGTGADNEQFF. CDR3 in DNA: TGCGCCAGCAGCTTGGGGACAGGGGCTGACAATGAGCAGTTCTTC.

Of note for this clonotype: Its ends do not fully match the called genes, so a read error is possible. The CDR3 DNA is TGTGCCAGCTGCGCCCAGGGAGGGGATCGGCCCCAGCACTTT. Protein: CASCAQGGDRPQHF. The genes are TRBV7-3 and TRBJ1-5; D may be TRBD1 (5 bases). The CDR3 is made up of 14 amino acids. The germline gives CDR1 SGHTA, CDR2 FQGTGA.